This paragraph covers one T cell receptor (beta chain) sequence. In the original workflow: Quantification of nucleated cells was approximated via reference gene primer amplification. The table came from immunoSEQ multiplex PCR; TCRdb's copy has only in-frame clones and leaves some out. V and J calls and clone size are copied from that table; D and trimming were computed from the DNA. The table includes 70,000 to 75,000 clones, approximately 80% detected once. The ends lost 6 bases at V and 7 bases at J; junction bases unmatched: 9. In germline, CDR1 is WSHSY, CDR2 SAAADI. This CDR3 region has 15 residues. This sample is part of a study of blood T cell repertoires in COVID-19. Across the whole study: Sites in the United States, Italy and Spain provided acute and convalescent COVID-19 samples.

The TCR comes from a woman aged 70-85 years with acute or convalescent COVID-19. Input material: peripheral blood. V and J are TRBV10-2 and TRBJ1-4; 9 bases align to TRBD1. CDR3 coding DNA: TGCGCCAGCAGCCAGATGACAGGGGGAGGTGAAAAACTGTTTTTT. Translated: CASSQMTGGGEKLFF.